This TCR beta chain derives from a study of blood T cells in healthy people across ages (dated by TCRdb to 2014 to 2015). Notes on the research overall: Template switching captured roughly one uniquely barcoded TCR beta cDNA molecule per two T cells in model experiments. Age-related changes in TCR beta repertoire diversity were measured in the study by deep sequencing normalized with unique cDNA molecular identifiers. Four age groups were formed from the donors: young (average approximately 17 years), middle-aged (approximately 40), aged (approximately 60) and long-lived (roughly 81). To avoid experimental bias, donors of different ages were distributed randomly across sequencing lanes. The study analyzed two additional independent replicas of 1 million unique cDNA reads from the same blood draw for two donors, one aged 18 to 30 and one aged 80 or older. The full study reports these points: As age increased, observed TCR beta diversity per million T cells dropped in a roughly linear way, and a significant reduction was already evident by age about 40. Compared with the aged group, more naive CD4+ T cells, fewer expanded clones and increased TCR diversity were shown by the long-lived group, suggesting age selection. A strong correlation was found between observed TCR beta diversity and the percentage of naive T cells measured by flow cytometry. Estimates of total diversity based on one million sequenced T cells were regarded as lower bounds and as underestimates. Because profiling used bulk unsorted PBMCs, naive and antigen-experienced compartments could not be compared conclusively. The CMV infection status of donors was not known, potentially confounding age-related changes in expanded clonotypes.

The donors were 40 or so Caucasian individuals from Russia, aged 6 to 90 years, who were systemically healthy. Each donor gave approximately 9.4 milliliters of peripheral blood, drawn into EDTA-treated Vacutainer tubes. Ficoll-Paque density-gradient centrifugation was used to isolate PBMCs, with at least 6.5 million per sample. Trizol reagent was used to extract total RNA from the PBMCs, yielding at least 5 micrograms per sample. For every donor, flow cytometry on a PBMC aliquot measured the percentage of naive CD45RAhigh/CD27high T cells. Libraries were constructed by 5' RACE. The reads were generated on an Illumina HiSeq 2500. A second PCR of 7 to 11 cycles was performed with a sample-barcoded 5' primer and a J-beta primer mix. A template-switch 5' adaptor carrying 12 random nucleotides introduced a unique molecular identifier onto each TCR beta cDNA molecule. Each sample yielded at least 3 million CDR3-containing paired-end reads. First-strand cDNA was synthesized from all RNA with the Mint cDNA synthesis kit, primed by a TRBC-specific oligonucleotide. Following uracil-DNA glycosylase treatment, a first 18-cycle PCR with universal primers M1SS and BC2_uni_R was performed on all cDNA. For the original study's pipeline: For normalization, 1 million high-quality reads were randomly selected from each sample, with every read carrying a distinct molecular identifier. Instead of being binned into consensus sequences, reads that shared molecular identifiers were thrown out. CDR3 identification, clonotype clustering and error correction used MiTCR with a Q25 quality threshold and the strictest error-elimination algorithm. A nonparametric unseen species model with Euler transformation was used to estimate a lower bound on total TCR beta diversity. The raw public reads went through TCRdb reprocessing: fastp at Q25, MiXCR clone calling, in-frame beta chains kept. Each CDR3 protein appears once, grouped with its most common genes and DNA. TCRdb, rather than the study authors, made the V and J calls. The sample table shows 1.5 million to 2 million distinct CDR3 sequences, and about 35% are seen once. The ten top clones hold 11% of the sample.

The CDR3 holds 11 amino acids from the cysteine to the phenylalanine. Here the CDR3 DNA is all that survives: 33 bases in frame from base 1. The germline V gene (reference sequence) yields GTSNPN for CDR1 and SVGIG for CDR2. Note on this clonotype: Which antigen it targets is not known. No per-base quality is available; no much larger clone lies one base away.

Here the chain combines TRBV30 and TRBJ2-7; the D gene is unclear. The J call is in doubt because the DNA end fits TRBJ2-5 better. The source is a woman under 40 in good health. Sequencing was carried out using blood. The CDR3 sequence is CAPTREETQYF. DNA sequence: TGTGCCCCGACTCGTGAAGAGACCCAGTACTTC.